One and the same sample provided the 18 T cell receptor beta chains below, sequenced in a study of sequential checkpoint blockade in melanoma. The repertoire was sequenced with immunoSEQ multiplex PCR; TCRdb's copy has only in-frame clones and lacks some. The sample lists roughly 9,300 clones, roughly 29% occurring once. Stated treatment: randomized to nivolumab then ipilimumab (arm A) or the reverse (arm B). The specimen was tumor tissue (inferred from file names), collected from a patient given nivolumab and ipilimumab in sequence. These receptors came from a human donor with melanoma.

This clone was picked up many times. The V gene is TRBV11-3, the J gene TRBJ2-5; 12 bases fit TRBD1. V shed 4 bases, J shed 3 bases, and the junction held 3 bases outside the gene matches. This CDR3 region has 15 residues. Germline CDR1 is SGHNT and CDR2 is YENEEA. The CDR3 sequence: CASSSGQGAEETQYF. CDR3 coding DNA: TGTGCCAGCAGCTCGGGACAGGGGGCCGAAGAGACCCAGTACTTC. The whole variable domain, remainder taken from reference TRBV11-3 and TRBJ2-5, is EAGVVQSPRYKIIEKKQPVAFWCNPISGHNTLYWYLQNLGQGPELLIRYENEEAVDDSQLPKDRFSAERLKGVDSTLKIQPAELGDSAVYLCASSSGQGAEETQYFGPGTRLLVL.

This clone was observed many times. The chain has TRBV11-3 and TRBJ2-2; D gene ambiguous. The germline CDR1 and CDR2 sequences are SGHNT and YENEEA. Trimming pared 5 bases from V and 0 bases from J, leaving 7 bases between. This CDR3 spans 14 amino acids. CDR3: CASSQVSNTGELFF. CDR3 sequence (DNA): TGTGCCAGCAGCCAGGTCTCGAACACCGGGGAGCTGTTTTTT.

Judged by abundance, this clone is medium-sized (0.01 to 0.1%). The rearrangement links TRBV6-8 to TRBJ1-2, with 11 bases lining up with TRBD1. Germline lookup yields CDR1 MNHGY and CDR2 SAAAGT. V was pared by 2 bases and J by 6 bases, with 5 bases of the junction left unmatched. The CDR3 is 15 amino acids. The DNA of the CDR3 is TGTGCCAGCAGTTACGGGACAGGGGGAGAAAATGGCTACACCTTC. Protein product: CASSYGTGGENGYTF.

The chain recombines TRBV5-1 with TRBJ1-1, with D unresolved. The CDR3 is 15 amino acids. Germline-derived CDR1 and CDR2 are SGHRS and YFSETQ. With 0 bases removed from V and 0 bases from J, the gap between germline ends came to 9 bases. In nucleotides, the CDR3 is TGCGCCAGCAGCTTGGATGGCCAGCTGAACACTGAAGCTTTCTTT. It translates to CASSLDGQLNTEAFF.

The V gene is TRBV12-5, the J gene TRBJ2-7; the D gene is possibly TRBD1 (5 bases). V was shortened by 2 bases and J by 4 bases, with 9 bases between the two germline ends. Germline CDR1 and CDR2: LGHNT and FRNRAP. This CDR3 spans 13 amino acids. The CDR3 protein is CASGLPRVYEQYV. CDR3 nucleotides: TGTGCTAGTGGTTTGCCCAGGGTATACGAGCAGTACGTC.

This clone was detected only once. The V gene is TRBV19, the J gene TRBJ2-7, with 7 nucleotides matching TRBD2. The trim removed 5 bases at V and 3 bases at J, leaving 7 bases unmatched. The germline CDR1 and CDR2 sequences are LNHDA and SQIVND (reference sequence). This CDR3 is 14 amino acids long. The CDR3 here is CASSSWGGGYEQYF. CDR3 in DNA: TGTGCCAGTAGTTCGTGGGGCGGGGGCTACGAGCAGTACTTC.

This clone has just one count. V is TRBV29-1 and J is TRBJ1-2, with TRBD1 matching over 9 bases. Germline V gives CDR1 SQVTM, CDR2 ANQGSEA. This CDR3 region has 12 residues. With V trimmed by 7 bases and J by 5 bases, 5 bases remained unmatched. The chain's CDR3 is CSGADRGYGYTF. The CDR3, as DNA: TGCAGCGGTGCAGACAGGGGGTATGGCTACACCTTC. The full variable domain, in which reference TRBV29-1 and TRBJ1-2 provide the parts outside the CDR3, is SAVISQKPSRDICQRGTSLTIQCQVDSQVTMMFWYRQQPGQSLTLIATANQGSEATYESGFVIDKFPISRPNLTFSTLTVSNMSPEDSSIYLCSGADRGYGYTFGSGTRLTVV.

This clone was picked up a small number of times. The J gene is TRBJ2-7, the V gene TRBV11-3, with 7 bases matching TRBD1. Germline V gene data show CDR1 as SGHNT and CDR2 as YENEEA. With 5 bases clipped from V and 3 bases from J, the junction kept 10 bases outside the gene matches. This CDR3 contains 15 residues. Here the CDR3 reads CASSPRGGGFYEQYF. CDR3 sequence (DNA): TGTGCCAGCAGCCCCCGAGGGGGCGGGTTCTACGAGCAGTACTTC.

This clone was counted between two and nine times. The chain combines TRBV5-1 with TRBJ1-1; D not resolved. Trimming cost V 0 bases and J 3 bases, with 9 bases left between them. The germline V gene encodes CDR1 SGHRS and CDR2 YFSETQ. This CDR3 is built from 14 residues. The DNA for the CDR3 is TGCGCCAGCAGCTTGGATGGGTCGGACACTGAAGCTTTCTTT. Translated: CASSLDGSDTEAFF.

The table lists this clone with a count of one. The CDR3 nucleotides are TGCGCCAGCAGCCTCGTCCAGGGATCCGGCGGGGAGCTGTTTTTT. This encodes CASSLVQGSGGELFF. V usage is TRBV5-1 and J usage is TRBJ2-2; maybe TRBD1 (5 bases). The CDR3 length is 15 residues. V was trimmed by 4 bases and J by 7 bases, leaving 17 bases between them. Germline CDR1 reads SGHRS; CDR2 reads YFSETQ.

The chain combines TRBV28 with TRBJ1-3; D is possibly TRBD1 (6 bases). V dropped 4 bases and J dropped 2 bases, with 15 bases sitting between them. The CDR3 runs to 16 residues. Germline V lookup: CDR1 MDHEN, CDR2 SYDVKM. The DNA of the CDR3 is TGTGCCAGCAGTTCCCCAGGGGTAGGAACTGGAAACACCATATATTTT. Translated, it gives CASSSPGVGTGNTIYF.

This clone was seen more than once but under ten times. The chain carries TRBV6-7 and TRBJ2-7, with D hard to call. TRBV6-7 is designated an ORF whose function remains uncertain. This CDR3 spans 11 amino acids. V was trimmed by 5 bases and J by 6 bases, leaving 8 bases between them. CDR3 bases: TGTGCCAGCAGTGTGATGGGCGAGCAGTACGTC. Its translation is CASSVMGEQYV.

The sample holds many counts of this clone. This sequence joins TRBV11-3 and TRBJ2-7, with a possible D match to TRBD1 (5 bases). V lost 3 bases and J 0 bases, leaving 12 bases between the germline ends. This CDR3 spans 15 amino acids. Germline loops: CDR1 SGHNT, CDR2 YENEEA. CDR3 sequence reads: CASSLGLTSSYEQYF. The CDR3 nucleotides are TGTGCCAGCAGCTTGGGGCTGACCAGCTCCTACGAGCAGTACTTC.

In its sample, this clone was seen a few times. CDR3 protein: CASYRGGYGYTF. The CDR3, as DNA: TGTGCCAGCTACAGGGGTGGCTATGGCTACACCTTC. This sequence joins TRBV6-8 and TRBJ1-2; 7 bases agree with TRBD1. Germline lookup yields CDR1 MNHGY and CDR2 SAAAGT. This CDR3 spans 12 amino acids. V was pared by 8 bases and J by 4 bases, with 4 bases of the junction left unmatched.

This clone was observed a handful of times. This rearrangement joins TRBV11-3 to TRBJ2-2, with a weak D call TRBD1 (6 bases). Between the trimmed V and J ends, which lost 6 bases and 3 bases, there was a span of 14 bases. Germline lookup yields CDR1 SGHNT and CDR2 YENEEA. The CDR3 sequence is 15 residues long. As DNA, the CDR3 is TGTGCCAGCAGGAACAGGGTAGAGGACACCGGGGAGCTGTTTTTT. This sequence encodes CASRNRVEDTGELFF. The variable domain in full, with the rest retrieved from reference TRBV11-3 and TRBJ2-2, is EAGVVQSPRYKIIEKKQPVAFWCNPISGHNTLYWYLQNLGQGPELLIRYENEEAVDDSQLPKDRFSAERLKGVDSTLKIQPAELGDSAVYLCASRNRVEDTGELFFGEGSRLTVL.

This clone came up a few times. CDR3 protein: CASQEDRAPYGYTF. The CDR3 bases are TGTGCCAGTCAAGAGGACAGGGCCCCCTATGGCTACACCTTC. This sequence joins TRBV28 and TRBJ1-2; 8 nucleotides agree with TRBD1. The V gene's germline CDR1 is MDHEN and CDR2 SYDVKM. The V gene end was trimmed by 9 bases and the J gene end by 4 bases; junction bases not matched to a gene: 10. CDR3 length: 14 amino acids.

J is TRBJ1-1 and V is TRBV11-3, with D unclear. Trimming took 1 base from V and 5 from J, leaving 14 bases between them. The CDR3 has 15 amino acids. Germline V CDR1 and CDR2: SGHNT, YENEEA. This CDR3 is CASSLVPYGRTEAFF. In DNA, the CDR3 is TGTGCCAGCAGCTTAGTGCCGTACGGGAGGACTGAAGCTTTCTTT.

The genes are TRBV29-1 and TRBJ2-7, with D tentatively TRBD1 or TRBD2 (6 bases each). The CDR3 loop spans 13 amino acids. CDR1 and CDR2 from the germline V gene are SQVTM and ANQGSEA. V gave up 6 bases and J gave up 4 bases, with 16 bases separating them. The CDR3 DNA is TGCAGCGTCCTGGGGCAGGGGAGGTACGAGCAGTACTTC. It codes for CSVLGQGRYEQYF.